These 13 T cell receptor beta chains originate from one sample sequenced in a study of breast tumors, draining lymph nodes, adjacent tissues. Each CDR3 protein gets one entry after TCRdb re-called the multiplex PCR reads with MiXCR. The table shows about 94,000 distinct CDR3 sequences, with over 25% occurring only once. Axillary draining lymph nodes of breast cancer patients supplied the node samples. Sequencing was carried out using axillary lymph node tissue. Receptors originate from a female donor with breast cancer. Some clones in this sample may be carry-over from other donors' samples.

This clonotype showed up many times. The chain couples TRBV5-8 to TRBJ2-3, with 14 bases matching TRBD2. Germline V gives CDR1 SGHTS, CDR2 YDEGEE. This CDR3 contains 18 residues. Losses at the gene ends were 4 bases for V and 0 bases for J; bases not matched to a gene: 7. This CDR3 is CASSKGLAGDTSTDTQYF. The CDR3 DNA reads TGTGCCAGCAGCAAGGGACTAGCGGGAGATACTAGCACAGATACGCAGTATTTT.

This chain connects TRBV19 to TRBJ2-7; 11 nucleotides match TRBD2. Unmatched junction bases numbered 4, after V lost 11 bases and J lost 4 bases. The CDR3 is made up of 12 amino acids. Germline-derived CDR1 and CDR2 are LNHDA and SQIVND (reference sequence). DNA for the CDR3: TGTGCCCCGTGGACTAGCGGGTACGAGCAGTACTTC. This translates into CAPWTSGYEQYF.

Ten or more counts support this clonotype. The chain has TRBV7-2 and TRBJ1-4; possibly TRBD1 for D (5 bases). V was shortened by 5 bases and J by 6 bases, with 13 bases between the two germline ends. CDR1 SGHTA and CDR2 FQGNSA come from the germline V gene. The CDR3 runs 14 residues. As DNA, the CDR3 is TGTGCCAGCAGCATGTCAGGGTATTATGAAAAACTGTTTTTT. Translating gives CASSMSGYYEKLFF.

This clonotype came up many times. The V call is TRBV19, the J call TRBJ2-6, with D hard to call. Trimming cost V 0 bases and J 1 base, with 7 bases left between them. Germline CDR1 and CDR2: LNHDA and SQIVND (reference sequence). This CDR3 is 16 amino acids long. The CDR3 DNA sequence: TGTGCCAGTAGTATAGATGCAGGTTCTGGGGCCAACGTCCTGACTTTC. Translating it yields CASSIDAGSGANVLTF.

This clonotype came up a few times. Just one base apart from a much larger clone, this may be a read error. The chain links TRBV6-2 or TRBV6-3 to TRBJ2-5; 14 nucleotides agree with TRBD2. This CDR3 region has 18 residues. The junction had 12 bases not matched to a gene; V was cut back by 5 bases and J by 4 bases. Germline V gene data show CDR1 as MNHEY and CDR2 as SVGEGT. This CDR3 reads CASSPNLGLAGAVETQYF. In nucleotides, the CDR3 is TGTGCCAGCAGTCCAAATTTGGGACTAGCGGGAGCTGTAGAGACCCAGTACTTC.

The sample holds many counts of this clonotype. This sequence joins TRBV6-1 and TRBJ1-3, with unresolved D. Germline CDR1 MNHNS, CDR2 SASEGT. The CDR3 contains 15 residues. Trimming removed 5 bases from V and 1 base from J, with 12 bases in between. The CDR3 here is CASSMTFESGNTIYF. The CDR3 DNA reads as TGTGCCAGCAGTATGACCTTCGAATCTGGAAACACCATATATTTT.

The chain links TRBV10-3 to TRBJ2-2; perhaps TRBD2 as D (7 bases). The V end lost 6 bases, the J end lost 3 bases, and 11 bases lay between the germline ends. The CDR3 is 14 amino acids. Germline CDR1 reads ENHRY; CDR2 reads SYGVKD. CDR3 loop: CAISRGGDTGELFF. Written as DNA, the CDR3 is TGTGCCATCAGCAGGGGAGGGGACACCGGGGAGCTGTTTTTT.

About this clonotype itself: A much more abundant neighbour one base away suggests this may be a read error. The chain employs TRBV6-4 and TRBJ2-7, with 7 bases fitting TRBD1. J was trimmed by 3 bases and V by 6 bases; bases with no gene match: 5. Per the germline V gene, CDR1 is MRHNA and CDR2 is SNTAGT. The CDR3 totals 13 residues. CDR3 DNA: TGTGCCAGCAGACGACAGGGACGCTACGAGCAGTACTTC. Translated: CASRRQGRYEQYF.

In this sample, this clonotype turned up many times. The genes are TRBV20-1 and TRBJ2-5, with 10 nucleotides matching TRBD2. CDR3 length: 16 amino acids. V lost 4 bases to trimming and J lost 7 bases; unmatched junction nucleotides: 15. Germline values: CDR1 DFQATT, CDR2 SNEGSKA (reference sequence). This CDR3 reads CSATRALAGAGSTQYF. CDR3 sequence (DNA): TGCAGTGCTACCCGAGCGCTAGCGGGGGCCGGGTCGACCCAGTACTTC.

In its sample, this clonotype was seen many times. The rearrangement joins TRBV12-3 or TRBV12-4 to TRBJ2-3, with D unresolved. This CDR3 is built from 15 residues. V gave up 7 bases and J gave up 3 bases, with 17 bases separating them. The CDR3 protein is CASNPGTGITDTQYF. CDR3 nucleotides: TGTGCCAGCAACCCGGGTACTGGAATTACAGATACGCAGTATTTT.

The table lists this clonotype with many counts. This CDR3 is CAGLGGRDQETQYF. The CDR3 DNA reads TGTGCGGGGCTCGGGGGCCGTGACCAAGAGACCCAGTACTTC. The J gene is TRBJ2-5, the V gene TRBV9; D tentatively fits TRBD1 or TRBD2 (6 bases each). Looked up from germline, CDR1 is SGDLS and CDR2 is YYNGEE. This CDR3 spans 14 amino acids.

The chain joins TRBV20-1 to TRBJ1-2; D is ambiguous. The CDR3 length is 11 residues. Per the germline V gene, CDR1 is DFQATT and CDR2 is SNEGSKA (reference sequence). Written as DNA, the CDR3 is TGCAGCGCCAGGTATCACTCTGGAAACACCTTC. It specifies CSARYHSGNTF.

This clonotype was observed a handful of times. V gene TRBV19 combines with J gene TRBJ1-1; D is possibly TRBD1 (5 bases). Trimming pared 5 bases from V and 1 base from J, leaving 11 bases between. CDR3 length: 14 residues. In germline, CDR1 is LNHDA, CDR2 SQIVND (reference sequence). The CDR3: CASSYIRGNTEAFF. In nucleotides, the CDR3 is TGTGCCAGTAGTTATATTAGGGGGAACACTGAAGCTTTCTTT.